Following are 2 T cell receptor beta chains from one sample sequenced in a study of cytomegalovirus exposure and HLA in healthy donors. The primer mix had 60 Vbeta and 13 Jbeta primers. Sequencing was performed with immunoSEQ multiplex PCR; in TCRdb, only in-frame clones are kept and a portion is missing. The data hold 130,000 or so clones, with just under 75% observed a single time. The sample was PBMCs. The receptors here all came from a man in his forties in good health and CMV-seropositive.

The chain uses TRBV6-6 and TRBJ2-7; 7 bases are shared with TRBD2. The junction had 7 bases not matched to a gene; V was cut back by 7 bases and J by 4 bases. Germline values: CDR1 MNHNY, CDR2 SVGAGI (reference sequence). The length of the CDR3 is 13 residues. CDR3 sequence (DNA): TGTGCCAGCAAGCGGGAAAGTTCATACGAGCAGTACTTC. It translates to CASKRESSYEQYF.

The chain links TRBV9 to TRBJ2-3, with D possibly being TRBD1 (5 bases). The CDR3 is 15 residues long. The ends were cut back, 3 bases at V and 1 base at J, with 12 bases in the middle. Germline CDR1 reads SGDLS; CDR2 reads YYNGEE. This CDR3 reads CASSADIRGTDTQYF. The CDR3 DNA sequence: TGTGCCAGCAGCGCGGACATCCGGGGCACAGATACGCAGTATTTT.